The 28 T cell receptor beta chains below were found in one sample sequenced in a study of vaccination effects on CD4 cells after COVID-19. TCRdb's table, derived via immunoSEQ multiplex PCR, lists solely in-frame clones and lacks some. Of tens of thousands of clones listed, roughly two thirds are singletons. Before sequencing, viral peptide pools were used by the ViraFEST assay to expand antigen-specific CD4+ T cells. Around day 10 of culture, CD4+ T cells were separated out. Neither prior SARS-CoV-2 infection nor positive nucleocapsid antibodies were present in the vaccine recipients. No antigens are known for them. The sample was CD4+ T cells from PBMCs cultured with SARS-CoV-2 spike peptides, taken before COVID-19 vaccination. These receptors were taken from a human donor who received a COVID-19 vaccine.

This clone was picked up one time. This sequence joins TRBV30 and TRBJ2-1; 7 bases are a match to TRBD1. V lost 2 bases, J lost 16 bases, and 14 bases stayed unmatched. This CDR3 is built from 13 residues. Germline V lookup: CDR1 GTSNPN, CDR2 SVGIG (reference sequence). CDR3 amino acids: CAWSQLTTGSQFF. CDR3 DNA sequence: TGTGCCTGGAGTCAACTTACGACAGGGTCCCAATTCTTC. The full variable domain, its missing parts supplied by reference TRBV30 and TRBJ2-1, is SQTIHQWPATLVQPVGSPLSLECTVEGTSNPNLYWYRQAAGRGLQLLFYSVGIGQISSEVPQNLSASRPQDRQFILSSKKLLLSDSGFYLCAWSQLTTGSQFFGPGTRLTVL.

This chain joins TRBV19 and TRBJ1-5; no reliable D call. The germline V and J ends were trimmed by 3 bases and 1 base, with 7 bases remaining between them. In germline, CDR1 is LNHDA, CDR2 SQIVND (reference sequence). CDR3 length: 14 residues. The CDR3 region is CASSMGMSNQPQHF. In DNA, the CDR3 is TGTGCCAGTAGTATGGGTATGAGCAATCAGCCCCAGCATTTT.

The chain joins TRBV12-5 to TRBJ2-1, with D perhaps TRBD1 or TRBD2 (6 bases each). The CDR3 extends over 13 amino acids. CDR1 and CDR2 from the germline V gene are LGHNT and FRNRAP. V lost 0 bases, J lost 15 bases, and 15 bases lay in between. The CDR3 region is CASGLVGGGPMFF. Here the CDR3 DNA reads TGTGCTAGTGGTTTGGTAGGAGGGGGGCCAATGTTCTTC.

The chain couples TRBV5-1 to TRBJ2-2; TRBD2 is a possible D gene (6 bases). Trimming removed 4 bases at V and 5 bases at J, with 15 bases between. The CDR3 is 15 amino acids. Germline values: CDR1 SGHRS, CDR2 YFSETQ. The CDR3 region is CASSPRTTATGELFF. In DNA form, the CDR3 reads TGCGCCAGCAGCCCTAGGACTACCGCTACCGGGGAGCTGTTTTTT. Variable domain in full (rest from reference TRBV5-1 and TRBJ2-2): KAGVTQTPRYLIKTRGQQVTLSCSPISGHRSVSWYQQTPGQGLQFLFEYFSETQRNKGNFPGRFSGRQFSNSRSEMNVSTLELGDSALYLCASSPRTTATGELFFGEGSRLTVL.

The rearrangement joins TRBV11-2 to TRBJ2-7, with 7 bases lining up with TRBD1. Germline trimming cut 0 bases from V and 12 bases from J; bases unmatched to any gene: 11. Germline loops: CDR1 SGHAT, CDR2 FQNNGV. The CDR3 length is 14 residues. DNA of the CDR3: TGTGCCAGCAGCTTAGACCCGGGACAGACTTTTAGGTACTTC. This translates into CASSLDPGQTFRYF.

The chain carries TRBV9 and TRBJ2-7, with a tentative D call TRBD2 (6 bases). The germline gives CDR1 SGDLS, CDR2 YYNGEE. This CDR3 region has 15 residues. Between the trimmed V and J ends, which lost 0 bases and 4 bases, there was a span of 14 bases. The CDR3 sequence is CASSVVGGSGYEQYF. Written as DNA, the CDR3 is TGTGCCAGCAGCGTAGTAGGAGGGTCAGGGTACGAGCAGTACTTC. The full variable domain, in which reference TRBV9 and TRBJ2-7 provide the parts outside the CDR3, is DSGVTQTPKHLITATGQRVTLRCSPRSGDLSVYWYQQSLDQGLQFLIQYYNGEERAKGNILERFSAQQFPDLHSELNLSSLELGDSALYFCASSVVGGSGYEQYFGPGTRLTVT.

This chain connects TRBV28 to TRBJ1-4; TRBD1 might be the D (5 bases). The CDR3 is 16 residues long. The ends were cut back, 5 bases at V and 0 bases at J, with 13 bases in the middle. Per the germline V gene, CDR1 is MDHEN and CDR2 is SYDVKM. The CDR3 here is CASSLGVIATNEKLFF. The CDR3 bases are TGTGCCAGCAGTCTGGGGGTGATTGCAACTAATGAAAAACTGTTTTTT. The full variable domain, its missing parts supplied by reference TRBV28 and TRBJ1-4, is DVKVTQSSRYLVKRTGEKVFLECVQDMDHENMFWYRQDPGLGLRLIYFSYDVKMKEKGDIPEGYSVSREKKERFSLILESASTNQTSMYLCASSLGVIATNEKLFFGSGTQLSVL.

This clone was counted only a few times. The chain combines TRBV4-1 with TRBJ1-5, with 10 bases identical to TRBD1. The trim removed 0 bases at V and 3 bases at J, leaving 8 bases unmatched. CDR1 and CDR2 (germline): MGHRA, YSYEKL. The CDR3 extends over 18 amino acids. The CDR3 bases are TGCGCCAGCAGCCAAGATCGTCCAGGGACAGGGGACAATCAGCCCCAGCATTTT. Translating it yields CASSQDRPGTGDNQPQHF.

In DNA, the CDR3 is TGTGCCAGCAGGACAGGGATGGGCACCGGGGAGCTGTTTTTT. It encodes CASRTGMGTGELFF. This rearrangement joins TRBV7-2 to TRBJ2-2; 7 bases agree with TRBD1. CDR3 size: 14 residues. CDR1 and CDR2 from the germline V gene are SGHTA and FQGNSA. Trimming cost V 6 bases and J 4 bases; bases outside gene matches: 5.

This clone was counted once. The chain uses TRBV5-8 and TRBJ2-1; no clear D gene. The germline CDR1 and CDR2 sequences are SGHTS and YDEGEE. V was trimmed by 3 bases and J by 2 bases, leaving 0 bases between them. This CDR3 has 11 residues. The CDR3 coding sequence is TGTGCCAGCAGCTCCTACAATGAGCAGTTCTTC. As protein: CASSSYNEQFF.

This chain joins TRBV7-2 and TRBJ2-3; D call uncertain. Per germline, CDR1 SGHTA and CDR2 FQGNSA. The CDR3 sequence is 13 residues long. Trimming left V 0 bases short and J 2 bases short, with 3 bases between. CDR3 nucleotides: TGTGCCAGCAGCTTAGCGGACACAGATACGCAGTATTTT. The encoded protein is CASSLADTDTQYF.

V usage is TRBV21-1 and J usage is TRBJ1-4; the table assigns TRBD1, which was not confirmed against the DNA. TRBV21-1 is assigned pseudogene status. The CDR3 runs 19 residues. The CDR3 DNA follows: TGTGCCAGCAGCAAAGCGCATAGGGGCGGTGCCTCTAAGGCAGAAAAACTGTTTTTT. This sequence encodes CASSKAHRGGASKAEKLFF.

CDR3 region: CASSYNRGNEQFF. Here the CDR3 DNA reads TGTGCCAGCAGTTATAACAGGGGAAATGAGCAGTTCTTC. The chain recombines TRBV6-5 with TRBJ2-1; 7 bases fit TRBD1. With V trimmed by 3 bases and J by 7 bases, 3 bases remained unmatched. The germline V gene has CDR1 MNHEY and CDR2 SVGAGI. CDR3 length: 13 residues.

The chain recombines TRBV15 with TRBJ2-3; tentatively, D is TRBD1 (5 bases). With 3 bases removed from V and 3 bases from J, the gap between germline ends came to 7 bases. Per germline, CDR1 LNHNV and CDR2 YYDKDF (reference sequence). The length of the CDR3 is 13 residues. CDR3 sequence: CATSRTVTDTQYF. The CDR3 DNA follows: TGTGCCACCAGCAGGACAGTTACAGATACGCAGTATTTT.

The V call is TRBV18, the J call TRBJ2-1; 9 positions match TRBD1. Trimming took 3 bases from V and 2 from J; bases not matched to a gene: 2. The germline V gene encodes CDR1 KGHSH and CDR2 LQKENI. The CDR3 sequence is 15 residues long. CDR3 in DNA: TGTGCCAGCTCACCCGGACAGGGGCCCTACAATGAGCAGTTCTTC. Its protein product is CASSPGQGPYNEQFF.

V usage is TRBV28 and J usage is TRBJ2-7, with no clear D. Looked up from germline, CDR1 is MDHEN and CDR2 is SYDVKM. This CDR3 has 13 residues. V shed 2 bases and J shed 2 bases, with 7 bases lying between them. The CDR3 DNA sequence: TGTGCCAGCAGTTTAACTGGGGCCTACGAGCAGTACTTC. Residues: CASSLTGAYEQYF. Drawing the rest from reference TRBV28 and TRBJ2-7, the complete variable domain is DVKVTQSSRYLVKRTGEKVFLECVQDMDHENMFWYRQDPGLGLRLIYFSYDVKMKEKGDIPEGYSVSREKKERFSLILESASTNQTSMYLCASSLTGAYEQYFGPGTRLTVT.

This clone was counted only a few times. V gene TRBV5-4 combines with J gene TRBJ1-2; D may be TRBD1 (5 bases). This CDR3 is built from 14 residues. Germline lookup yields CDR1 SGHNT and CDR2 YYREEE (reference sequence). Trimming pared 1 base from V and 4 bases from J, leaving 11 bases between. The CDR3 loop reads CASSLQGPSYGYTF. CDR3 nucleotides: TGTGCCAGCAGCTTGCAGGGTCCGTCCTATGGCTACACCTTC.

This clone appeared a few times. The chain has TRBV15 and TRBJ1-2, with D possibly TRBD1 on 6 matching bases. Germline assignment: CDR1 LNHNV and CDR2 YYDKDF (reference sequence). Trimming removed 4 bases from V and 5 bases from J, with 17 bases in between. This CDR3 spans 15 amino acids. Here the CDR3 DNA reads TGTGCCACCAGCACCGGGACACCGAGAACTTATGGCTACACCTTC. Residues: CATSTGTPRTYGYTF.

This rearrangement joins TRBV28 to TRBJ2-2, with D perhaps given as TRBD1 or TRBD2 (5 bases each). The CDR3 has 14 amino acids. CDR1 MDHEN and CDR2 SYDVKM come from the germline V gene. The V end lost 1 base, the J end lost 4 bases, and 7 bases lay between the germline ends. CDR3 sequence: CASSLLRGTGELFF. CDR3 sequence (DNA): TGTGCCAGCAGTTTATTGAGGGGCACCGGGGAGCTGTTTTTT.

In its sample, this clone was seen a few times. The genes are TRBV2 and TRBJ1-5, with TRBD1 matching over 8 bases. The V gene's germline CDR1 is SNHLY and CDR2 FYNNEI. J was trimmed by 2 bases and V by 6 bases; bases with no gene match: 3. The CDR3 runs to 14 residues. DNA of the CDR3: TGTGCCAGCAGCAAGGACAGGGGCAATCAGCCCCAGCATTTT. It codes for CASSKDRGNQPQHF.

The CDR3 DNA reads TGTGCCAGCAGAGAAGGGGGGAGCCATGGCTACACCTTC. This gives the protein CASREGGSHGYTF. This sequence joins TRBV6-6 and TRBJ1-2; TRBD1 might be the D (6 bases). The V end lost 6 bases, the J end lost 6 bases, and 14 bases lay between the germline ends. Germline CDR1 and CDR2: MNHNY and SVGAGI (reference sequence). The CDR3 runs to 13 residues.

The chain has TRBV7-2 and TRBJ2-5; 7 positions agree with TRBD2. Unmatched junction bases numbered 15, after V lost 6 bases and J lost 5 bases. Germline CDR1 SGHTA, CDR2 FQGNSA. The CDR3 is 16 amino acids. CDR3 sequence reads: CASSARTKGAGETQYF. CDR3 nucleotides: TGTGCCAGCAGTGCCCGGACTAAGGGAGCGGGGGAGACCCAGTACTTC.

The V call is TRBV5-4, the J call TRBJ2-2; the match to TRBD2 covers 12 bases. CDR3 length: 16 residues. The J segment lost 7 bases and the V segment lost 0 bases, leaving 4 bases of the junction unmatched. Germline lookup yields CDR1 SGHNT and CDR2 YYREEE (reference sequence). CDR3 bases: TGTGCCAGCAGCTTGGGACTAGCGGGAGAGGGCGGGGAGCTGTTTTTT. This encodes CASSLGLAGEGGELFF.

J is TRBJ2-5 and V is TRBV5-1; D unresolved. This CDR3 spans 16 amino acids. Germline V gene lookup returns CDR1 SGHRS and CDR2 YFSETQ. Trimming took 1 base from V and 5 from J, leaving 18 bases between them. The CDR3 reads CASSLSFVGKVETQYF. The CDR3 DNA reads TGCGCCAGCAGCTTGAGTTTTGTGGGAAAGGTCGAGACCCAGTACTTC.

The genes are TRBV6-5 and TRBJ2-6, with D uncertain. Germline V gene lookup returns CDR1 MNHEY and CDR2 SVGAGI. Trimming cost V 6 bases and J 0 bases, with 6 bases left between them. CDR3 length: 14 amino acids. CDR3 DNA: TGTGCCAGCAGCCGAATCTCTGGGGCCAACGTCCTGACTTTC. This codes for CASSRISGANVLTF.

This clone was observed once. The chain links TRBV20-1 to TRBJ2-1; D ambiguous. The V end lost 3 bases, the J end lost 0 bases, and 15 bases lay between the germline ends. The CDR3 spans 16 residues. In germline, CDR1 is DFQATT, CDR2 SNEGSKA (reference sequence). The CDR3 nucleotides read TGCAGTGCTAGTGTAGTCCGCTTAAGCTCCTACAATGAGCAGTTCTTC. Protein sequence: CSASVVRLSSYNEQFF.

J is TRBJ2-1 and V is TRBV5-4; D call uncertain. V dropped 1 base and J dropped 2 bases, with 7 bases sitting between them. In germline, CDR1 is SGHNT, CDR2 YYREEE (reference sequence). The CDR3 contains 14 residues. The CDR3 loop reads CASSLLVAYNEQFF. The CDR3 coding sequence is TGTGCCAGCAGCTTGTTGGTCGCCTACAATGAGCAGTTCTTC.

This clone came up a few times. The V gene is TRBV6-2 or TRBV6-3, the J gene TRBJ1-1; TRBD1 aligns across 7 bases. This CDR3 comprises 15 residues. The V gene's germline CDR1 is MNHEY and CDR2 SVGEGT. The V segment lost 5 bases and the J segment 4 bases; nucleotides outside the gene matches: 10. CDR3 DNA: TGTGCCAGCAGTAGCCACAGGGGCCCCGCCACTGAAGCTTTCTTT. Translating it yields CASSSHRGPATEAFF.